This TCR beta chain was identified in a study of OX40 agonist ivuxolimab in advanced cancers. V lost 4 bases and J lost 3, with 13 bases in between. This CDR3 has 14 amino acids. The germline V gene encodes CDR1 SQVTM and CDR2 ANQGSEA. Measured with immunoSEQ multiplex PCR; TCRdb has only the in-frame clones, and not every one. Of approximately 31,000 clones in the sample, about 80% were seen once. Sequencing was performed on CD4+ or CD8+ T cells sorted from blood, taken in a trial of the OX40 agonist ivuxolimab. The receptor was isolated from an adult with an advanced solid tumor such as melanoma, head and neck, liver or kidney cancer. This chain links TRBV29-1 with TRBJ1-5; tentatively, D is TRBD1 (6 bases). The DNA of the CDR3 is TGCAGCGTTGCCGAGGGGGGTCTCAATCAGCCCCAGCATTTT. It codes for CSVAEGGLNQPQHF.